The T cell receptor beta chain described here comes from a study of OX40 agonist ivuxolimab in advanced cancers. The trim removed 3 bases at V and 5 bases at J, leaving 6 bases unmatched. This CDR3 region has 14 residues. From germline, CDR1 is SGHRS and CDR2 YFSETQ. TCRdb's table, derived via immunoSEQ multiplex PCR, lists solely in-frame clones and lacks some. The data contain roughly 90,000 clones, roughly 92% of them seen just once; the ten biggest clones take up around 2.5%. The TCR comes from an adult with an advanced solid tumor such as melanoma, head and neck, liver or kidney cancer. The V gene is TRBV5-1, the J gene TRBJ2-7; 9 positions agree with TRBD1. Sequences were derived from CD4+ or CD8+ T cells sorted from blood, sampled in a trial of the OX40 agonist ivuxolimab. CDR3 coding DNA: TGCGCCAGCAGCTCGGAGGACAGGGGCCACGAGCAGTACTTC. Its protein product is CASSSEDRGHEQYF.